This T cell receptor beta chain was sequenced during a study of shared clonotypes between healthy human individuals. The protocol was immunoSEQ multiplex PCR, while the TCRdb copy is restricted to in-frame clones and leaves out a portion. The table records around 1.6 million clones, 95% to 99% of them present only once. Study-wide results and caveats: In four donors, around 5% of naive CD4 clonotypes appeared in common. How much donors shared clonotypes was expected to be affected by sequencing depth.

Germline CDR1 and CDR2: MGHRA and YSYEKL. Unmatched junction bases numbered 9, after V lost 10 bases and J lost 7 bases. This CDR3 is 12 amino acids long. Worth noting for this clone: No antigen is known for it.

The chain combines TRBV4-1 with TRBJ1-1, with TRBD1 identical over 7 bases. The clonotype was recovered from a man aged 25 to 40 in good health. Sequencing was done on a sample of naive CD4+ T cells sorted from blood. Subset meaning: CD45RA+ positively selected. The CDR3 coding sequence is TGCGCCATTCTCAAACAGGGGAATGAAGCTTTCTTT. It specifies CAILKQGNEAFF.